The clone carrying this TCR beta chain has just a few counts. TCRdb re-derived calls from the RT-PCR reads in MiXCR, one entry per CDR3 protein. Altogether about 700,000 distinct CDR3 sequences are present, 11% to 15% being singletons, with the ten largest covering 3.6%. Trimming left V 4 bases short and J 2 bases short, with 11 bases between. The CDR3 runs 14 residues. CDR1 and CDR2 (germline): SGHRS, YFSETQ. Sample: memory CD4+ T cells from blood. The TCR was taken from a female donor in good health, serving as a healthy control. The chain has TRBV5-1 and TRBJ2-3; D gene ambiguous. The CDR3 sequence: CASSAAVFTDTQYF. The CDR3 DNA follows: TGCGCCAGCAGCGCGGCCGTATTCACAGATACGCAGTATTTT.